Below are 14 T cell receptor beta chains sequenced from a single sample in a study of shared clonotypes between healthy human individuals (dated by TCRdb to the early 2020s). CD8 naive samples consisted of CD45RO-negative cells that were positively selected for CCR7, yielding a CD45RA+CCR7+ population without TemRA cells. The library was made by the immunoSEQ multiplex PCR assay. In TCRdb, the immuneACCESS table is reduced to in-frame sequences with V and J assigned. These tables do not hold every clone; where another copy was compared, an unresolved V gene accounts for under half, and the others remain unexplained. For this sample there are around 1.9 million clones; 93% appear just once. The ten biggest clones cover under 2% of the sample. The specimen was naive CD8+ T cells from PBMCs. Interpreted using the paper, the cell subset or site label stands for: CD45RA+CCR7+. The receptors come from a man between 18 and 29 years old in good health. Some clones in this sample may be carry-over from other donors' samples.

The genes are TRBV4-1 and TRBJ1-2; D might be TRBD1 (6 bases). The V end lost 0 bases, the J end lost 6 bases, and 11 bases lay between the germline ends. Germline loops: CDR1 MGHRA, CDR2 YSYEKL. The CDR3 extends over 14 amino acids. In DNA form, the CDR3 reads TGCGCCAGCAGCCAAGATCTACAGGGTCATGGCTACACCTTC. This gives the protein CASSQDLQGHGYTF.

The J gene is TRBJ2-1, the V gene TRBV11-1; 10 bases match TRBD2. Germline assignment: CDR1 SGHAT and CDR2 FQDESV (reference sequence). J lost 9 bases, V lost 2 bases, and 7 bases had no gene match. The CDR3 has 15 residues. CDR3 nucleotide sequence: TGTGCCAGCAGCTTAACCGCTAGCGGGAGAGGTGAGCAGTTCTTC. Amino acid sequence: CASSLTASGRGEQFF.

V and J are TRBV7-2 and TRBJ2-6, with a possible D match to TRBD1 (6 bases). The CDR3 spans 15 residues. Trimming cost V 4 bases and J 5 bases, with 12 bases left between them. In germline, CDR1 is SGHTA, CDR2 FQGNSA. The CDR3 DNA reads TGTGCCAGCAGCTATGACAGGCTTTGGGCCAACGTCCTGACTTTC. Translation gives CASSYDRLWANVLTF.

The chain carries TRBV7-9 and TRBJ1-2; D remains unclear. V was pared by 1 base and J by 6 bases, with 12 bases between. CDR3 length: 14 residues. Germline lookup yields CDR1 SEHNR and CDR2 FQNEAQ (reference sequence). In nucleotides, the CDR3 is TGTGCCAGCAGCTTAGTATCGGTTCGGGATGGCTACACCTTC. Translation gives CASSLVSVRDGYTF.

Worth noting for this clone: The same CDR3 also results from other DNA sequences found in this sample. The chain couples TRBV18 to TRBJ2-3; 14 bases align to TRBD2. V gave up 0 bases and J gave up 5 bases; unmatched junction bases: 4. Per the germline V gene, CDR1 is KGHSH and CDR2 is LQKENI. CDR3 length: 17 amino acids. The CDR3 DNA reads TGTGCCAGCTCACCACCGGGACTAGCGGGAGTCAAAGATACGCAGTATTTT. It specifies CASSPPGLAGVKDTQYF.

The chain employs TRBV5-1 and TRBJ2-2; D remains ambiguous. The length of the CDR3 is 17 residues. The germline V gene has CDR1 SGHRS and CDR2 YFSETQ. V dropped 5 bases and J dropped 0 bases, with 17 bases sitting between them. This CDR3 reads CASRPPNTGPNTGELFF. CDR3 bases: TGCGCCAGCAGACCTCCCAACACCGGGCCGAACACCGGGGAGCTGTTTTTT.

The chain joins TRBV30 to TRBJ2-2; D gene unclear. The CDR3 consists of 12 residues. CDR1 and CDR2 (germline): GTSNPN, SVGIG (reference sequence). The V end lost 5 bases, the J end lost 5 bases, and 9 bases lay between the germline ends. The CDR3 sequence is CAWGHLTGELFF. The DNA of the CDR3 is TGTGCCTGGGGGCATCTGACCGGGGAGCTGTTTTTT.

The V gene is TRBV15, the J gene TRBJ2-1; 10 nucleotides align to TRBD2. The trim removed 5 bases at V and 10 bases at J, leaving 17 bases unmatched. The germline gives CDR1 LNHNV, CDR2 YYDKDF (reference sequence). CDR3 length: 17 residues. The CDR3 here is CATSGWLLAGEAREQFF. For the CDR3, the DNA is TGTGCCACCAGCGGATGGCTTCTAGCGGGAGAAGCGCGAGAGCAGTTCTTC.

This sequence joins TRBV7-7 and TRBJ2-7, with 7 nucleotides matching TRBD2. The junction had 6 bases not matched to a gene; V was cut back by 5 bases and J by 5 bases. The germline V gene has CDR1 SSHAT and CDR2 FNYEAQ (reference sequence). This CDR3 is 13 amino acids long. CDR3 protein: CASSQRLADEQYF. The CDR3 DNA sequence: TGTGCCAGCAGCCAGCGCCTAGCGGACGAGCAGTACTTC.

The CDR3 DNA sequence: TGTGCCAGCAGCCCAAGGACTCTAGAGCAGTTCTTC. This encodes CASSPRTLEQFF. The chain combines TRBV7-6 with TRBJ2-1, with D perhaps TRBD2 (5 bases). The length of the CDR3 is 12 residues. Germline V gene sequence: CDR1 SGHVS, CDR2 FNYEAQ. V dropped 5 bases and J dropped 10 bases, with 12 bases sitting between them.

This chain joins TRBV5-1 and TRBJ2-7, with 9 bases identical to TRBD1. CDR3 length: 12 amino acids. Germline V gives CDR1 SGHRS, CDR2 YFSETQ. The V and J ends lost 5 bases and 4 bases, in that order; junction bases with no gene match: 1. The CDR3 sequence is CASRGTGYEQYF. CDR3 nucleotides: TGCGCCAGCAGGGGGACAGGGTACGAGCAGTACTTC.

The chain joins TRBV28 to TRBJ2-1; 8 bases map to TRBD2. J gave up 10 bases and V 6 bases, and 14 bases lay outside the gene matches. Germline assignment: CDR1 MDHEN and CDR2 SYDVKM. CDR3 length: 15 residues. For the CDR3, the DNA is TGTGCCAGCAGATCGACTAGCGACCCCGAGGGAGAGCAGTTCTTC. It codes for CASRSTSDPEGEQFF.

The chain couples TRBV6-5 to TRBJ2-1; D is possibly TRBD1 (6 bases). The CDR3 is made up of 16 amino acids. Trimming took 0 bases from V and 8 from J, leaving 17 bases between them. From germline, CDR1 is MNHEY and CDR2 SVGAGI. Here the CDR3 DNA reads TGTGCCAGCAGTTACTCGATTTCTCGCAGGGGTGATGAGCAGTTCTTC. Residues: CASSYSISRRGDEQFF.

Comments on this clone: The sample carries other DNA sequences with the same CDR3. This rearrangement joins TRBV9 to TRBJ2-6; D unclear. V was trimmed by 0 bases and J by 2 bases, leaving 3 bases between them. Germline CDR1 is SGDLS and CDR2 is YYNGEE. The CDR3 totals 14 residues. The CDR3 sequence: CASSVVPGANVLTF. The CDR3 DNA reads TGTGCCAGCAGCGTAGTCCCTGGGGCCAACGTCCTGACTTTC.